This TCR beta chain was observed in a study of blood T cell repertoires in COVID-19. Looking at the study overall: Samples came from the United States, Italy and Spain, spanning acute and convalescent COVID-19. T cells, B-cell-depleted T cells, or PBMCs supplied cDNA or gDNA.

Recruited during active infection, patients (from Seattle) were subsequently followed longitudinally. Per the original methods: Estimation of nucleated cell counts was performed using reference gene primer amplification. Only in-frame clones appear in the TCRdb table, and some are missing; sequencing was by immunoSEQ multiplex PCR. For V, J and clone size, that table is used; D and trimming come from the DNA. Of almost 200,000 clones listed, around four fifths were seen once; the top ten hold 0.8% to 0.95%. V lost 1 base, J lost 2 bases, and 5 bases stayed unmatched. CDR3 size: 15 residues. Germline CDR1 reads KGHSY; CDR2 reads FQNENV.

The gene calls are TRBV16 and TRBJ2-7; 7 bases map to TRBD1. Sequenced sample: peripheral blood. The origin of this receptor is a man aged 55-75 years with COVID-19, enrolled during active disease. The CDR3 sequence is CASSQFHRGTYEQYF. In nucleotides, the CDR3 is TGTGCCAGCAGCCAATTCCACAGGGGTACCTACGAGCAGTACTTC.